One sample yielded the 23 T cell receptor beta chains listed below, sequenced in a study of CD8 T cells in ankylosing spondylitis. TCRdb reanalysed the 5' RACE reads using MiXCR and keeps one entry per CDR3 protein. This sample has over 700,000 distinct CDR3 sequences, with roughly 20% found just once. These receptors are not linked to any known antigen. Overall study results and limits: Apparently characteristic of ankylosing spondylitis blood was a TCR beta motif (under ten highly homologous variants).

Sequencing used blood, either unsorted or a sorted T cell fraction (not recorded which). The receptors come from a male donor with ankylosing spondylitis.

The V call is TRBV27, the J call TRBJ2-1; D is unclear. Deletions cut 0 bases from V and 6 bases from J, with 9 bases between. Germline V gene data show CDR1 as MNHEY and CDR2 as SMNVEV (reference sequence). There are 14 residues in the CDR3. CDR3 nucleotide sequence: TGTGCCAGCAGTTTATCTAACTACCTCAATGAGCAGTTCTTC. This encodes CASSLSNYLNEQFF.

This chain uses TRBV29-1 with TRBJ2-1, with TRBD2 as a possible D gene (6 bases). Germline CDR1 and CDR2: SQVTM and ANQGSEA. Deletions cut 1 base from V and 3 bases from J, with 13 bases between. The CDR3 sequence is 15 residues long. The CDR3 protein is CSVEGARDIYNEQFF. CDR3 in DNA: TGCAGCGTTGAAGGGGCGCGGGATATCTACAATGAGCAGTTCTTC.

The chain's CDR3 is CASSPGQLNSGNTIYF. The CDR3 region has the DNA TGTGCCAGCTCCCCCGGACAGTTAAACTCTGGAAACACCATATATTTT. The chain combines TRBV18 with TRBJ1-3; TRBD1 is a possible D gene (6 bases). The germline V gene has CDR1 KGHSH and CDR2 LQKENI. The CDR3 totals 16 residues. Trimming left V 6 bases short and J 0 bases short, with 15 bases between.

For the CDR3, the DNA is TGTGCCAGCAGTGCTGCCGGGACAAGAACGGGGGGGGAGCTGTTTTTT. Its translation is CASSAAGTRTGGELFF. This chain uses TRBV2 with TRBJ2-2; possible D gene TRBD1, 6 bases. The germline gives CDR1 SNHLY, CDR2 FYNNEI. Trimming took off 4 bases at V and 8 bases at J, with 20 bases between the two ends. This CDR3 comprises 16 residues.

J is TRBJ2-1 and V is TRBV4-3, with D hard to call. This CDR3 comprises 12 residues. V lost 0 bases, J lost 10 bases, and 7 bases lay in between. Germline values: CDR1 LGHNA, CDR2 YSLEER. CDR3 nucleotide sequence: TGCGCCAGCAGCCAAGATTGGCAGGAGCAGTTCTTC. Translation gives CASSQDWQEQFF.

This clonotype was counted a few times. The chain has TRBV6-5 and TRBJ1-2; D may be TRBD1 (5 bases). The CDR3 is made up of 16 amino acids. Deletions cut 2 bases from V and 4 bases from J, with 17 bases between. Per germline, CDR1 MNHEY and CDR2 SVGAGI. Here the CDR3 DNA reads TGTGCCAGCAGTTACAGATCCGCAGGGCCTATCTATGGCTACACCTTC. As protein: CASSYRSAGPIYGYTF.

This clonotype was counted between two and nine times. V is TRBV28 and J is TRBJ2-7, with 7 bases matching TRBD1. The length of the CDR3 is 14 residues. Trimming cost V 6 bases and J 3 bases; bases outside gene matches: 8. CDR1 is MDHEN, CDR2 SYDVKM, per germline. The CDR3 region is CASRTTGQIYEQYF. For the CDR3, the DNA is TGTGCCAGCAGAACGACAGGGCAGATCTACGAGCAGTACTTC.

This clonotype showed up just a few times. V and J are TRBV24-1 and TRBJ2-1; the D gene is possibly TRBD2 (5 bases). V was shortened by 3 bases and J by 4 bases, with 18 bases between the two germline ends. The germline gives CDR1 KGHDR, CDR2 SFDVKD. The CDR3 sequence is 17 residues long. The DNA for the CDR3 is TGTGCCACCAGTGATCCCCGTTCCGCCGCGGGTTACAATGAGCAGTTCTTC. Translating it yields CATSDPRSAAGYNEQFF.

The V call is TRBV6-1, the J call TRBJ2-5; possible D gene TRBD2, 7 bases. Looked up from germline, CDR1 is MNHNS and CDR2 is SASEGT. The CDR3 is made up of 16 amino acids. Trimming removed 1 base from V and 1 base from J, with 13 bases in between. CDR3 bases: TGTGCCAGCAGTGAAGTAGGGGGACTAATCCAAGAGACCCAGTACTTC. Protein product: CASSEVGGLIQETQYF.

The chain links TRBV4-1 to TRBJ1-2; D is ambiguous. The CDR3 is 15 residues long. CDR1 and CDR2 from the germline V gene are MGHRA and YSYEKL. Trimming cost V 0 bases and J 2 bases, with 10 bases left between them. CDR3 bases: TGCGCCAGCAGCCAAGACGGTCTGGAAAACTATGGCTACACCTTC. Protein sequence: CASSQDGLENYGYTF.

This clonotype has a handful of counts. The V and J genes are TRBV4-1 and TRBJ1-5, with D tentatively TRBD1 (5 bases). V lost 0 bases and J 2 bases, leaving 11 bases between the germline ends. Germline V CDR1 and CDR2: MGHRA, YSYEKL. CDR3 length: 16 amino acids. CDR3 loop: CASSQDFRVGNQPQHF. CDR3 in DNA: TGCGCCAGCAGCCAAGATTTCAGGGTAGGCAATCAGCCCCAGCATTTT.

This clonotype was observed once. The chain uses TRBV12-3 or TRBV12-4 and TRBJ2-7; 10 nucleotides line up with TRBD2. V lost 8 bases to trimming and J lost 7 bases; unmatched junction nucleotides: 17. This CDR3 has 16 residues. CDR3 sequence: CASALRGLAGVSEQYF. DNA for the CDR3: TGTGCCAGCGCGCTAAGGGGGCTAGCGGGAGTGAGTGAGCAGTACTTC.

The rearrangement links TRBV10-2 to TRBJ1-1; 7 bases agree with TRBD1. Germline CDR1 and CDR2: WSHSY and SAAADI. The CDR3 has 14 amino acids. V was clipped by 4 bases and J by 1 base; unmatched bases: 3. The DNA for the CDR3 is TGCGCCAGCAGTGTGACAGGGCAGAACACTGAAGCTTTCTTT. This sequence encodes CASSVTGQNTEAFF.

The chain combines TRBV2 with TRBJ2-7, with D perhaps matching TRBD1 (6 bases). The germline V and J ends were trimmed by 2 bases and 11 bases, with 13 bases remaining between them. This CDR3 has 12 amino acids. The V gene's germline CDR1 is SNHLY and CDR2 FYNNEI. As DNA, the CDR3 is TGTGCCAGCAGTGAAATGGGCGAGGGGGAGTACTTC. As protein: CASSEMGEGEYF.

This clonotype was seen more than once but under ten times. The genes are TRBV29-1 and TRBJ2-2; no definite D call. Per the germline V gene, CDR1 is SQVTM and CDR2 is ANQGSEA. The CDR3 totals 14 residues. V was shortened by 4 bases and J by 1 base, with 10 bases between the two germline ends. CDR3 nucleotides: TGCAGCGTTGTCGCGGCGGTGAACACCGGGGAGCTGTTTTTT. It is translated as CSVVAAVNTGELFF.

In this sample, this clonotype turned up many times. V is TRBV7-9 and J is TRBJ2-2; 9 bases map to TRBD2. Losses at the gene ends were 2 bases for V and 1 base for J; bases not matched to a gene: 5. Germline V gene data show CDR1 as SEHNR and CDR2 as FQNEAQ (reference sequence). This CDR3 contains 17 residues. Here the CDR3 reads CASSLSSGSWNTGELFF. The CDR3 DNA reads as TGTGCCAGCAGCTTAAGTAGCGGGAGTTGGAACACCGGGGAGCTGTTTTTT.

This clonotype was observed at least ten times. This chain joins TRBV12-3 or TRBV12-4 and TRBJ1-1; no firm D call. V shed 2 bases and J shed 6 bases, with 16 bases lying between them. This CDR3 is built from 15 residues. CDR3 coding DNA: TGTGCCAGCAGTTTAAGAGAGGGTGGAAAATCTGAAGCTTTCTTT. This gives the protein CASSLREGGKSEAFF.

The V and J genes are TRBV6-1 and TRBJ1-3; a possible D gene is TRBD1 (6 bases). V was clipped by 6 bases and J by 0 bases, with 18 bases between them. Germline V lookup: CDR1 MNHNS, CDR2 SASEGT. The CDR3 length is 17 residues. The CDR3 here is CASSRDGQSFSGNTIYF. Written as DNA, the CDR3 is TGTGCCAGCAGCCGGGATGGACAGAGCTTCTCTGGAAACACCATATATTTT.

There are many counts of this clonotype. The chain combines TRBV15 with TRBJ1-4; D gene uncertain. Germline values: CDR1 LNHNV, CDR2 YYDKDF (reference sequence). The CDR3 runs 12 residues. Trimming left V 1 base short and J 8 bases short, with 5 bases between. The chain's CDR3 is CATSRGWEKLFF. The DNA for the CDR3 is TGTGCCACCAGCAGAGGTTGGGAAAAACTGTTTTTT.

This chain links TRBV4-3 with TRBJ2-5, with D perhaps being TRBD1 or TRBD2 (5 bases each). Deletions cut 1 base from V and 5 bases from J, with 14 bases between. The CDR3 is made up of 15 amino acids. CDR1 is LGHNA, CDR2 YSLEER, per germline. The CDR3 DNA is TGCGCCAGCAGCCAAGTTTGGGACGAGCGGGAGACCCAGTACTTC. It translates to CASSQVWDERETQYF.

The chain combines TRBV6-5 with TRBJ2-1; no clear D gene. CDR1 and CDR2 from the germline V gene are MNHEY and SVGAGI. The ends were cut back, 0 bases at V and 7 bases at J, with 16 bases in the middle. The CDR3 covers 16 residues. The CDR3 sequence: CASSYSEVGRRNEQFF. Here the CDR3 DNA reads TGTGCCAGCAGTTACTCCGAGGTAGGGCGCCGAAATGAGCAGTTCTTC.

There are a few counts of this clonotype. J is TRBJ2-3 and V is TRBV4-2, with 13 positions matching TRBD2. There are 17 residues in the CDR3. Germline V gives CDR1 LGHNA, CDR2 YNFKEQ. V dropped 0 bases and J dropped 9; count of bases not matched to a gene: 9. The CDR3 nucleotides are TGTGCCAGCAGCCAAGAGTATGGGACTAGCGGGGAGATAACGCAGTATTTT. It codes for CASSQEYGTSGEITQYF.

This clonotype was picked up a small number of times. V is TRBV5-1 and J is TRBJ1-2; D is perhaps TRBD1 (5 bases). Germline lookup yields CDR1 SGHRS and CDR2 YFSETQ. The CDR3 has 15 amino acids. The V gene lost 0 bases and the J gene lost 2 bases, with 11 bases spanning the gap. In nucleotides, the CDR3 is TGCGCCAGCAGCTTGGATCCAGGGTTAAACTATGGCTACACCTTC. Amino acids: CASSLDPGLNYGYTF.